These 27 T cell receptor beta chains originate from one sample sequenced in a study of blood T cell repertoires in COVID-19. Profiled with immunoSEQ multiplex PCR; TCRdb holds only in-frame clones, not every one. The sample lists 62,000 or so clones, 80% to 90% occurring once. The sample was peripheral blood. The source is a man aged 50 to 59 with acute or convalescent COVID-19.

This chain joins TRBV7-2 and TRBJ2-1; 7 nucleotides agree with TRBD1. The CDR3 totals 11 residues. The V gene's germline CDR1 is SGHTA and CDR2 FQGNSA. The CDR3 DNA reads TGTGCAGGGGGCAGGTACAATGAGCAGTTCTTC. Residues: CAGGRYNEQFF.

This clone was seen only once. The J gene is TRBJ1-1, the V gene TRBV11-3; D call uncertain. Germline loops: CDR1 SGHNT, CDR2 YENEEA. The CDR3 contains 16 residues. Trimming pared 2 bases from V and 2 bases from J, leaving 15 bases between. In DNA, the CDR3 is TGTGCCAGCAGCTTAAGAGGGATTGGGCTAAACACTGAAGCTTTCTTT. It codes for CASSLRGIGLNTEAFF.

This chain uses TRBV6-1 with TRBJ2-5, with D perhaps TRBD2 (6 bases). The CDR3 loop spans 15 amino acids. V dropped 1 base and J dropped 5 bases, with 14 bases sitting between them. The V gene's germline CDR1 is MNHNS and CDR2 SASEGT. CDR3 DNA: TGTGCCAGCAGTGAAGGGTCGGGAGCTTGGGAGACCCAGTACTTC. Encoded protein: CASSEGSGAWETQYF.

On this clone: One end of the junction fails to match germline, which may point to a read error. The chain links TRBV13 to TRBJ2-4, with 11 bases fitting TRBD2. CDR3 length equals 14 residues. Per the germline V gene, CDR1 is PRHDT and CDR2 is FYEKMQ (reference sequence). The CDR3 here is CASRLAGGPNIQYF. Written as DNA, the CDR3 is TGTGCCAGCAGGTTAGCGGGAGGGCCCAACATTCAGTACTTC. The full variable domain, with the rest looked up from reference TRBV13 and TRBJ2-4, is AAGVIQSPRHLIKEKRETATLKCYPIPRHDTVYWYQQGPGQDPQFLISFYEKMQSDKGSIPDRFSAQQFSDYHSELNMSSLELGDSALYFCASRLAGGPNIQYFGAGTRLSVL.

The CDR3 reads CASSLRSGGRNTIYF. The DNA of the CDR3 is TGTGCCAGCAGCTTACGTAGTGGAGGGAGAAACACCATATATTTT. The chain recombines TRBV6-5 with TRBJ1-3, with D unclear. CDR3 length: 15 residues. Trimming cost V 6 bases and J 5 bases, with 17 bases left between them. Germline assignment: CDR1 MNHEY and CDR2 SVGAGI.

This chain joins TRBV5-1 and TRBJ1-2; 10 positions match TRBD1. J gave up 5 bases and V 4 bases, and 5 bases lay outside the gene matches. Germline V gene sequence: CDR1 SGHRS, CDR2 YFSETQ. The CDR3 runs 14 residues. The CDR3 loop reads CASSLGTGEYGYTF. The CDR3 region has the DNA TGCGCCAGCAGCCTCGGGACAGGGGAATATGGCTACACCTTC.

This chain connects TRBV18 to TRBJ2-7; possible D gene TRBD1, 6 bases. The CDR3 is made up of 12 amino acids. The ends were cut back, 3 bases at V and 4 bases at J, with 7 bases in the middle. From germline, CDR1 is KGHSH and CDR2 LQKENI. The CDR3 region is CASSPDRYEQYF. For the CDR3, the DNA is TGTGCCAGCTCACCCGACAGGTACGAGCAGTACTTC.

This clone turned up a few times. CDR3 amino acids: CASRPLAGVGQETQYF. As DNA, the CDR3 is TGTGCCAGCAGGCCACTAGCGGGAGTAGGGCAAGAGACCCAGTACTTC. The rearrangement uses TRBV2 and TRBJ2-5; TRBD2 agrees at 11 bases. J was trimmed by 2 bases and V by 6 bases; bases with no gene match: 8. CDR1 SNHLY and CDR2 FYNNEI come from the germline V gene. The CDR3 has 16 amino acids.

The V and J genes are TRBV19 and TRBJ2-7; 7 bases agree with TRBD2. Germline assignment: CDR1 LNHDA and CDR2 SQIVND (reference sequence). The CDR3 has 17 residues. The V and J ends lost 5 bases and 7 bases, in that order; junction bases with no gene match: 20. The CDR3 protein is CASSSGVGAGPLWEQYF. Written as DNA, the CDR3 is TGTGCCAGTAGTTCCGGGGTGGGAGCGGGACCCCTTTGGGAGCAGTACTTC.

The rearrangement joins TRBV4-1 to TRBJ1-4, with TRBD1 matching over 7 bases. The ends lost 0 bases at V and 8 bases at J; junction bases unmatched: 12. The CDR3 extends over 17 amino acids. From germline, CDR1 is MGHRA and CDR2 YSYEKL. As DNA, the CDR3 is TGCGCCAGCAGCCAAGACTATCCACAGGGGTATCGGGAAAAACTGTTTTTT. As protein: CASSQDYPQGYREKLFF.

This chain joins TRBV18 and TRBJ2-5; 10 bases line up with TRBD1. V shed 3 bases, J shed 5 bases, and the junction held 6 bases outside the gene matches. Germline V gene lookup returns CDR1 KGHSH and CDR2 LQKENI. There are 15 residues in the CDR3. Written as DNA, the CDR3 is TGTGCCAGCTCACCCGGGACAGGGGTATTGGAGACCCAGTACTTC. Protein: CASSPGTGVLETQYF.

This chain links TRBV28 with TRBJ1-1; D is possibly TRBD1 (5 bases). V was shortened by 7 bases and J by 1 base, with 16 bases between the two germline ends. Per the germline V gene, CDR1 is MDHEN and CDR2 is SYDVKM. The CDR3 length is 15 residues. The CDR3 region has the DNA TGTGCCAGCAACATACCGACAGCAAAGAACACTGAAGCTTTCTTT. This encodes CASNIPTAKNTEAFF.

The gene calls are TRBV11-2 and TRBJ2-5, with D tentatively TRBD1 (6 bases). Trimming pared 5 bases from V and 7 bases from J, leaving 20 bases between. Germline V gene lookup returns CDR1 SGHAT and CDR2 FQNNGV. The CDR3 is made up of 15 amino acids. CDR3 loop: CASSLKTGDVWTQYF. The CDR3 DNA sequence: TGTGCCAGCAGCCTCAAGACAGGCGACGTTTGGACCCAGTACTTC.

The rearrangement uses TRBV25-1 and TRBJ1-2; 10 nucleotides match TRBD1. The CDR3 runs 16 residues. The germline V gene has CDR1 MGHDK and CDR2 SYGVNS. With V trimmed by 6 bases and J by 6 bases, 13 bases remained unmatched. CDR3 sequence reads: CASSITGTGDLDGYTF. Here the CDR3 DNA reads TGTGCCAGCAGCATCACCGGGACAGGGGATCTCGATGGCTACACCTTC.

This sequence joins TRBV30 and TRBJ2-7, with 8 bases that match TRBD1. V dropped 2 bases and J dropped 6; count of bases not matched to a gene: 9. Germline CDR1 reads GTSNPN; CDR2 reads SVGIG (reference sequence). This CDR3 spans 14 amino acids. The CDR3 DNA reads TGTGCCTGGAGTCTGGACAGGGCAATCGGCGAGCAGTACTTC. This sequence encodes CAWSLDRAIGEQYF.

The V gene is TRBV24-1, the J gene TRBJ2-5, with a tentative D call TRBD2 (5 bases). There are 15 residues in the CDR3. Trimming removed 0 bases at V and 5 bases at J, with 12 bases between. Germline V gene data show CDR1 as KGHDR and CDR2 as SFDVKD. The CDR3 spells CATSDLKAPGETQYF. The DNA of the CDR3 is TGTGCCACCAGTGATTTGAAGGCCCCGGGGGAGACCCAGTACTTC.

The rearrangement uses TRBV7-2 and TRBJ1-6, with 7 bases fitting TRBD1. V was clipped by 6 bases and J by 9 bases; unmatched bases: 8. The CDR3 runs to 14 residues. Germline-derived CDR1 and CDR2 are SGHTA and FQGNSA. The CDR3 sequence is CASRAQGTASPLHF. The CDR3 region has the DNA TGTGCCAGCAGAGCACAGGGGACGGCTTCACCCCTCCACTTT.

The chain recombines TRBV25-1 with TRBJ1-4, with 8 bases lining up with TRBD1. The CDR3 length is 14 residues. V shed 9 bases and J 8 bases; nucleotides not matched to a gene: 11. From germline, CDR1 is MGHDK and CDR2 SYGVNS. This chain's CDR3 is CASGTGQGGEKLFF. DNA of the CDR3: TGTGCCAGTGGGACAGGACAAGGGGGGGAAAAACTGTTTTTT. The full variable domain, with the rest looked up from reference TRBV25-1 and TRBJ1-4, is EADIYQTPRYLVIGTGKKITLECSQTMGHDKMYWYQQDPGMELHLIHYSYGVNSTEKGDLSSESTVSRIRTEHFPLTLESARPSHTSQYLCASGTGQGGEKLFFGSGTQLSVL.

This chain links TRBV28 with TRBJ2-2, with D perhaps matching TRBD1 (5 bases). The CDR3 is 15 amino acids. Germline V gene data show CDR1 as MDHEN and CDR2 as SYDVKM. V lost 1 base to trimming and J lost 6 bases, with 12 bases between them. The CDR3 DNA sequence: TGTGCCAGCAGTTTATCTCAGGGTGGCGCCGGGGAGCTGTTTTTT. As protein: CASSLSQGGAGELFF.

The rearrangement links TRBV20-1 to TRBJ2-2; a possible D gene is TRBD2 (6 bases). The CDR3 extends over 15 amino acids. Trimming shortened V by 3 bases and J by 5 bases, and 16 bases separated the two germline ends. Germline V lookup: CDR1 DFQATT, CDR2 SNEGSKA (reference sequence). CDR3 region: CSASYGTSITGELFF. For the CDR3, the DNA is TGCAGTGCTAGTTACGGGACTTCAATTACCGGGGAGCTGTTTTTT.

This sequence joins TRBV30 and TRBJ1-6, with D unclear. Germline CDR1 and CDR2: GTSNPN and SVGIG (reference sequence). The CDR3 runs 13 residues. V was shortened by 4 bases and J by 7 bases, with 11 bases between the two germline ends. The chain's CDR3 is CAWMASNNSPLHF. The CDR3, as DNA: TGTGCCTGGATGGCCAGTAACAATTCACCCCTCCACTTT.

The V gene is TRBV7-2, the J gene TRBJ2-7; 14 bases map to TRBD2. Germline V gene data show CDR1 as SGHTA and CDR2 as FQGNSA. This CDR3 is 16 amino acids long. V shed 1 base, J shed 4 bases, and the junction held 3 bases outside the gene matches. Here the CDR3 reads CASSLGTSGRSYEQYF. The DNA of the CDR3 is TGTGCCAGCAGCTTAGGGACTAGCGGGAGGAGTTACGAGCAGTACTTC.

The count of this clone is one. V and J are TRBV3-1 (or the pseudogene TRBV3-2) and TRBJ1-4; 7 bases are shared with TRBD1. The CDR3 length is 15 residues. The V gene end was trimmed by 1 base and the J gene end by 3 bases; junction bases not matched to a gene: 2. Looked up from germline, CDR1 is LGHDT and CDR2 is YNNKEL (reference sequence). The CDR3 coding sequence is TGTGCCAGCAGCCAAGGAACAGGGGCTAATGAAAAACTGTTTTTT. This gives the protein CASSQGTGANEKLFF.

The chain combines TRBV6-5 with TRBJ2-5, with D possibly being TRBD1 (6 bases). Trimming stripped 4 bases from V and 4 bases from J, with 16 bases between. The CDR3 loop spans 15 amino acids. The germline gives CDR1 MNHEY, CDR2 SVGAGI. CDR3 residues: CASSFEQGWGETQYF. The CDR3 DNA reads TGTGCCAGCAGTTTCGAACAGGGATGGGGAGAGACCCAGTACTTC.

The chain recombines TRBV19 with TRBJ2-1; TRBD2 matches at 10 bases. Germline V gives CDR1 LNHDA, CDR2 SQIVND (reference sequence). The V segment lost 3 bases and the J segment 3 bases; nucleotides outside the gene matches: 14. This CDR3 is built from 19 residues. In DNA form, the CDR3 reads TGTGCCAGTAGTATGAGCACTGGGTCCCTAGCGGGAGACTACAATGAGCAGTTCTTC. Translation: CASSMSTGSLAGDYNEQFF.

J is TRBJ1-2 and V is TRBV5-1; a possible D gene is TRBD1 (6 bases). Trimming removed 4 bases from V and 6 bases from J, with 13 bases in between. Germline V CDR1 and CDR2: SGHRS, YFSETQ. CDR3 length: 13 amino acids. The CDR3 DNA is TGCGCCAGCAGCCAGGACAGTACGCATGGCTACACCTTC. Encoded protein: CASSQDSTHGYTF.

The chain employs TRBV18 and TRBJ1-6; 8 nucleotides align to TRBD1. Germline-derived CDR1 and CDR2 are KGHSH and LQKENI. There are 17 residues in the CDR3. Losses at the gene ends were 1 base for V and 10 bases for J; bases not matched to a gene: 12. This CDR3 reads CASSPRGDRGVGSPLHF. CDR3 DNA sequence: TGTGCCAGCTCACCACGTGGCGACAGGGGTGTCGGATCACCCCTCCACTTT.